The rows below give T cell receptor beta chains drawn from one sample of a study of shared clonotypes between healthy human individuals. TCRdb keeps only in-frame clones here, not all; method: immunoSEQ multiplex PCR. Of over a million clones in the sample, more than 95% are singletons; the top ten hold more than 0.9%. Sequenced sample: naive CD4+ T cells sorted from blood. The receptors come from a man aged 30-40 years in good health. Each CDR3 is given without its conserved first and last residue. D genes are given only for firm matches. Clone size, where shown, is once, few, many, or a class for clones that have expanded.

V,D,size,CDR3
TRBV5-5,.,.,ASSLVVRVETQY
TRBV7-6,.,.,ASSLGRSGQAF
TRBV4-2,TRBD1,.,ASSRQMTGVDTGELF
TRBV7-9,.,.,ASSDQRRDAEAF
TRBV2,.,.,ASSEIPEEAF
TRBV7-2,.,.,ASKKDHSSYEQY
TRBV18,.,.,ASSSGNMGTGEQF
TRBV7-2,.,once,ASSFQPPPTAYEQY
TRBV27,.,.,ASSFRAGSYEQY
TRBV14,.,.,ASSQGRAPSTDTQY
TRBV9,.,.,ASSSLPGQQETQY
TRBV7-8,.,.,ASSGLKEPNQPQH
TRBV5-5,.,.,ASRQYPGTIIYEQY
TRBV5-8,TRBD2,.,ASSWPVAGEWTGELF
TRBV5-6,.,.,ASSLVGSGELF
TRBV7-8,.,once,ASSLAARVGPQH
TRBV6-5,.,.,ASRTTGYEQY
TRBV5-4,.,.,ASSLEGSYTGELF
TRBV2,.,.,ASSEERREAF
TRBV6-1,.,.,ASSRDSYNEQF
TRBV6-5,.,.,ASSYSWGRGYNEQF
TRBV2,TRBD2,.,ASRRLAGVDTQY
TRBV18,.,.,ASSPLRENTDTQY
TRBV5-1,.,.,ASRAEPNTEAF
TRBV9,.,.,ASSHSVDEQF
TRBV5-1,TRBD1,.,ASSARTGSGNTIY
TRBV28,TRBD2,.,ASSPGLAGVHNEQF
TRBV6-1,TRBD1,.,ASSADRGGGTEAF